These 18 T cell receptor beta chains were sequenced from one sample in a study of T cells in Graves' hyperthyroidism and ophthalmopathy. The investigators amplified TCR beta CDR3 regions from RNA transcripts. The HTBI set primed first-round TCR CDR3 RT-PCR. TCRdb processed the multiplex PCR reads anew with MiXCR; each CDR3 protein has one entry. The profile covers roughly 280,000 distinct CDR3 sequences, with about 17% appearing a single time and around 55% taken by the ten largest. The sample consisted of blood. The receptor source for this set is a woman in her fifties or sixties with Graves' ophthalmopathy.

A few counts support this clonotype. The genes are TRBV6-1 and TRBJ1-2; no firm D call. CDR1 and CDR2 from the germline V gene are MNHNS and SASEGT. V was pared by 6 bases and J by 3 bases, with 17 bases between. This CDR3 comprises 15 residues. The CDR3 here is CASRGELGGYYGYTF. CDR3 nucleotides: TGTGCCAGCAGGGGAGAGTTGGGAGGCTACTATGGCTACACCTTC.

There are a few counts of this clonotype. This chain uses TRBV20-1 with TRBJ1-1, with 10 bases identical to TRBD1. The CDR3 consists of 13 residues. The V gene end was trimmed by 6 bases and the J gene end by 6 bases; junction bases not matched to a gene: 7. Germline V CDR1 and CDR2: DFQATT, SNEGSKA (reference sequence). The CDR3 sequence is CSAKPGQGPEAFF. The CDR3 DNA reads TGCAGTGCCAAGCCGGGACAGGGGCCTGAAGCTTTCTTT.

V gene TRBV28 combines with J gene TRBJ1-2; D unclear. Trimming shortened V by 5 bases and J by 4 bases, and 11 bases separated the two germline ends. Germline loops: CDR1 MDHEN, CDR2 SYDVKM. The CDR3 extends over 13 amino acids. Here the CDR3 reads CASSPREFYGYTF. The DNA of the CDR3 is TGTGCCAGCAGTCCTCGGGAATTCTATGGCTACACCTTC.

The table lists this clonotype with many counts. V is TRBV7-2 and J is TRBJ1-1; TRBD1 might be the D (6 bases). The CDR3 runs 15 residues. V lost 4 bases and J 1 base, leaving 13 bases between the germline ends. CDR1 and CDR2 (germline): SGHTA, FQGNSA. In DNA, the CDR3 is TGTGCCAGCAGCTCATACCGGACAGAGAACACTGAAGCTTTCTTT. It translates to CASSSYRTENTEAFF.

The genes are TRBV6-1 and TRBJ2-1, with 7 positions matching TRBD1. J was trimmed by 4 bases and V by 5 bases; bases with no gene match: 11. Germline CDR1 MNHNS, CDR2 SASEGT. The CDR3 contains 16 residues. Written as DNA, the CDR3 is TGTGCCAGCAGTAGGGACAGCCAAACGGGGTACAATGAGCAGTTCTTC. As protein: CASSRDSQTGYNEQFF.

The chain uses TRBV20-1 and TRBJ2-2, with 14 bases fitting TRBD2. The CDR3 has 17 amino acids. Trimming removed 3 bases from V and 2 bases from J; junction bases left unmatched: 5. CDR1 and CDR2 from the germline V gene are DFQATT and SNEGSKA (reference sequence). This chain's CDR3 is CSARGTSGGPNTGELFF. The CDR3 bases are TGCAGTGCTAGGGGGACTAGCGGGGGTCCTAACACCGGGGAGCTGTTTTTT.

This clonotype was observed a handful of times. For the CDR3, the DNA is TGTGCCAGCTCCCGTAACACCCACTCTGGGGCCAACGTCCTGACTTTC. It encodes CASSRNTHSGANVLTF. The genes are TRBV18 and TRBJ2-6; D unclear. This CDR3 has 16 amino acids. CDR1 and CDR2 (germline): KGHSH, LQKENI. Trimming took off 6 bases at V and 0 bases at J, with 12 bases between the two ends.

In this sample, this clonotype turned up many times. The chain recombines TRBV7-2 with TRBJ2-7, with 9 bases matching TRBD2. There are 16 residues in the CDR3. Germline-derived CDR1 and CDR2 are SGHTA and FQGNSA. The V and J ends lost 5 bases and 2 bases, in that order; junction bases with no gene match: 10. The CDR3: CASSPRIAGVPYEQYF. CDR3 coding DNA: TGTGCCAGCAGCCCCCGCATAGCGGGAGTTCCCTACGAGCAGTACTTC.

The chain links TRBV6-1 to TRBJ2-7, with TRBD1 matching 7 bases. The CDR3 consists of 16 residues. The germline V gene encodes CDR1 MNHNS and CDR2 SASEGT. Trimming at V came to 7 bases and at J to 0 bases, leaving 12 bases not matched to a gene. This CDR3 is CASKPRQGVSSYEQYF. The CDR3 DNA reads TGTGCCAGCAAGCCAAGACAGGGAGTAAGCTCCTACGAGCAGTACTTC.

This clonotype occurred many times. The J gene is TRBJ2-5, the V gene TRBV7-7; 7 bases fit TRBD1. The ends lost 0 bases at V and 5 bases at J; junction bases unmatched: 9. Germline CDR1 and CDR2: SSHAT and FNYEAQ (reference sequence). The CDR3 extends over 16 amino acids. CDR3 protein: CASSLAGTRGPETQYF. In nucleotides, the CDR3 is TGTGCCAGCAGCTTAGCGGGGACAAGGGGGCCGGAGACCCAGTACTTC. Filled out from reference TRBV7-7 and TRBJ2-5, the complete variable domain reads GAGVSQSPRYKVTKRGQDVTLRCDPISSHATLYWYQQALGQGPEFLTYFNYEAQPDKSGLPSDRFSAERPEGSISTLTIQRTEQRDSAMYRCASSLAGTRGPETQYFGPGTRLLVL.

This clonotype came up many times. J is TRBJ1-6 and V is TRBV14; D unresolved. The length of the CDR3 is 13 residues. V lost 2 bases, J lost 10 bases, and 9 bases lay in between. Germline V lookup: CDR1 SGHDN, CDR2 FVKESK. The CDR3 DNA sequence: TGTGCCAGCAGCCAACAGGAACGCTCACCCCTCCACTTT. Residues: CASSQQERSPLHF. Filled out from reference TRBV14 and TRBJ1-6, the complete variable domain reads EAGVTQFPSHSVIEKGQTVTLRCDPISGHDNLYWYRRVMGKEIKFLLHFVKESKQDESGMPNNRFLAERTGGTYSTLKVQPAELEDSGVYFCASSQQERSPLHFGNGTRLTVT.

This clonotype was seen ten or more times. This chain connects TRBV3-1 to TRBJ2-5, with 10 bases that match TRBD1. Trimming removed 4 bases from V and 5 bases from J; junction bases left unmatched: 7. Germline V lookup: CDR1 LGHDT, CDR2 YNNKEL (reference sequence). CDR3 size: 15 residues. The chain's CDR3 is CASSPDRGIVETQYF. The DNA of the CDR3 is TGTGCCAGCAGCCCGGACAGGGGGATAGTGGAGACCCAGTACTTC.

This clonotype was recorded once. This sequence joins TRBV4-2 and TRBJ2-3; 9 positions match TRBD1. With 3 bases clipped from V and 1 base from J, the junction kept 2 bases outside the gene matches. CDR1 and CDR2 (germline): LGHNA, YNFKEQ. The CDR3 contains 15 residues. The CDR3 DNA is TGTGCCAGCAGCCACTGGACAGGGGGCACAGATACGCAGTATTTT. Translation gives CASSHWTGGTDTQYF.

A few counts support this clonotype. DNA for the CDR3: TGTGCCAGCAGCGACCCTCCTGCCTACGAGCAGTACTTC. This sequence encodes CASSDPPAYEQYF. The chain couples TRBV27 to TRBJ2-7; D gene uncertain. CDR3 length: 13 residues. CDR1 and CDR2 from the germline V gene are MNHEY and SMNVEV (reference sequence). The ends were cut back, 6 bases at V and 2 bases at J, with 11 bases in the middle.

The table lists this clonotype with many counts. V and J are TRBV12-3 or TRBV12-4 and TRBJ2-5, with a tentative D call TRBD2 (5 bases). The CDR3 is 13 amino acids. V was cut by 3 bases and J by 2 bases, with 7 bases left in between. Here the CDR3 reads CASSFGEQETQYF. The CDR3 nucleotides read TGTGCCAGCAGTTTTGGGGAGCAAGAGACCCAGTACTTC.

This clonotype turned up a few times. The chain employs TRBV7-2 and TRBJ1-4, with a possible D match to TRBD1 (5 bases). This CDR3 has 14 residues. V lost 3 bases and J lost 12, with 17 bases in between. Germline V gives CDR1 SGHTA, CDR2 FQGNSA. CDR3 sequence: CASSFLGPDSELFF. DNA for the CDR3: TGTGCCAGCAGCTTTTTAGGGCCCGACAGTGAACTGTTTTTT.

The table lists this clonotype with many counts. The CDR3 DNA follows: TGTGCCAGCAGATTAGACAGGGCCTACGAGCAGTACTTC. Its translation: CASRLDRAYEQYF. This chain links TRBV28 with TRBJ2-7, with 7 bases lining up with TRBD1. V trimming: 6 bases; J trimming: 2 bases; junction bases outside the gene matches: 4. CDR1 and CDR2 from the germline V gene are MDHEN and SYDVKM. There are 13 residues in the CDR3.

The V gene is TRBV4-2, the J gene TRBJ1-6; D possibly corresponds to TRBD1 (5 bases). CDR1 is LGHNA, CDR2 YNFKEQ, per germline. CDR3 length: 20 amino acids. V lost 0 bases and J 5 bases, leaving 23 bases between the germline ends. The CDR3 nucleotides are TGTGCCAGCAGCCAAGATCCCGGGACTTTATTGGAGATCAATAATTCACCCCTCCACTTT. It is translated as CASSQDPGTLLEINNSPLHF.